This T cell receptor beta chain stems from a study of T cells after yellow fever vaccination. General observations from the study: Weaker, the secondary response peaked sooner, at day 5 versus 15. Post-booster repertoires contained most primary-vaccination clones again (about 95% CD4, about 88% CD8). A limited proportion of clonotypes was detected within both the CD4 and CD8 compartments.

On this clonotype: Its specificity is unknown. The junction departs from germline at one end; a sequencing error may be responsible.

MiXCR, applied by TCRdb to the 5' RACE reads, yields one record per CDR3 protein. The table records 550,000 to 750,000 distinct CDR3 sequences, roughly 12% of them present only once. The CDR3 is made up of 15 amino acids. The V gene's germline CDR1 is LGHNT and CDR2 FRNRAP. The sample here was PBMCs, taken on the day of the yellow fever booster vaccination. V gene TRBV12-5 combines with J gene TRBJ2-7, with D perhaps matching TRBD1 or TRBD2 (6 bases each). This sequence originates from a man aged 25 to 40 who received the YFV17D yellow fever vaccine. The CDR3 loop is CASIWEAGVSYEQHF. For the CDR3, the DNA is TGTGCTAGTATATGGGAGGCAGGGGTCTCCTACGAGCAGCACTTC.